The subject of this entry is one T cell receptor (beta chain). The antigen remains unidentified. Germline lookup yields CDR1 MNHNS and CDR2 SASEGT. V lost 1 base to trimming and J lost 2 bases, with 5 bases between them. CDR3 length: 13 residues. The data stem from a study of cytomegalovirus exposure and HLA in healthy donors. At the level of the study: Caucasian-associated ancestry cluster membership applied to approximately 81% of a few hundred genotyped donors. General study results and limits: In a later analysis, specific HLA alleles were associated with approximately 17,000 TCR beta sequences at a 0.05 false discovery rate. Some V segments, including TRBV6-2 and TRBV6-3, were excluded as indistinguishable. Rare TCR sequences predominated, though certain public TCRs were found in many donors.

Both 60 Vbeta primers and 13 Jbeta primers went into the PCR. The assay was immunoSEQ multiplex PCR, and TCRdb's table has in-frame clones only and misses some. This sample has fewer than 250,000 clones, with 70% to 75% found just once. The chain uses TRBV6-1 and TRBJ1-1; D is unresolved. Material: PBMCs. This receptor was obtained from a woman in her 30s in good health and CMV-seropositive. CDR3: CASSEGLNTEAFF. The CDR3 bases are TGTGCCAGCAGTGAAGGACTTAACACTGAAGCTTTCTTT.